This T cell receptor (beta chain) is from a study of identical twins. Broader study findings: Whereas memory repertoires showed no such difference, abundant cord blood beta clonotypes carried fewer insertions.

Germline V gives CDR1 SEHNR, CDR2 FQNEAQ (reference sequence). CDR3 length equals 12 residues. V was shortened by 5 bases and J by 5 bases, with 10 bases between the two germline ends. TCRdb ran MiXCR on the 5' RACE reads and lists one entry per CDR3 protein. The top ten clones hold approximately 3.2% of a sample with approximately 590,000 distinct CDR3 sequences, roughly 9.5% of them seen once. This clonotype was detected a few times. Its antigen remains unidentified. This same sample was also taken into another study, of yellow fever vaccine responses in identical twins.

The J gene is TRBJ2-7, the V gene TRBV7-9, with D uncertain. Material: PBMCs. The sequence was obtained from a woman under 30 in good health. CDR3 in DNA: TGTGCCAGCAGCCCAATTGGGCACGAGCAGTACTTC. Translation: CASSPIGHEQYF.